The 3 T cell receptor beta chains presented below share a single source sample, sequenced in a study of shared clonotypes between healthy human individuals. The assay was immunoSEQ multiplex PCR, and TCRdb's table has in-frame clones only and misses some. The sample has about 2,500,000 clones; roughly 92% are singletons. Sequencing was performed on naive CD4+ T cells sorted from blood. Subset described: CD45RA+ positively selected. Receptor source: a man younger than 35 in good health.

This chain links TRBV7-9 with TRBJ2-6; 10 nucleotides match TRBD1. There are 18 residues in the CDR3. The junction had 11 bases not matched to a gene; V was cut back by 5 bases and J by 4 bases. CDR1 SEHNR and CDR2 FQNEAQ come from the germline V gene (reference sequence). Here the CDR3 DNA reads TGTGCCAGCAGCATCTGTTTGGACAGGGGGAGAGGGGCCAACGTCCTGACTTTC. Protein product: CASSICLDRGRGANVLTF.

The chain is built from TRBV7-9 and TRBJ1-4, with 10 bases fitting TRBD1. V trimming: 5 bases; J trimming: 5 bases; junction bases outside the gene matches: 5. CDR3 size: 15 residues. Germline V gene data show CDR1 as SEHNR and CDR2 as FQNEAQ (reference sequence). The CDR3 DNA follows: TGTGCCAGCAGCCCCGACAGGGGGCAAAATGAAAAACTGTTTTTT. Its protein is CASSPDRGQNEKLFF.

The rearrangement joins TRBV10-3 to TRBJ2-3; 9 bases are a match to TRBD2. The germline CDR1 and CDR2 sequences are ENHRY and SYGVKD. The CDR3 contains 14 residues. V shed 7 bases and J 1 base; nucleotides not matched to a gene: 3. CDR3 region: CAIKASGGTDTQYF. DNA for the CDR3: TGTGCCATCAAAGCTAGCGGGGGCACAGATACGCAGTATTTT.